These 4 T cell receptor beta chains were sequenced from one sample in a study of CD8+CD57+ T cells in acquired aplastic anemia. It was genomic DNA that served as the template for profiling TCR beta VDJ and CDR3. TCRdb re-called the reads with MiXCR, one entry per CDR3 protein. The table records some 150,000 distinct CDR3 sequences, 47% of them present only once. Selection for sequencing was limited to patients who had shown CD8+CD57+ cell expansion by flow cytometry. The sequenced sample was sorted CD4+, CD8+, or CD8+CD57+ T cells (not recorded which) from PBMCs. All receptors come from a human donor with aplastic anemia.

The chain joins TRBV15 to TRBJ2-2; TRBD1 matches at 9 bases. The germline V gene has CDR1 LNHNV and CDR2 YYDKDF (reference sequence). The CDR3 loop spans 17 amino acids. J gave up 5 bases and V 3 bases, and 10 bases lay outside the gene matches. DNA of the CDR3: TGTGCCACCAGCAGGGGGGCGACAGGGGGAAGGACCGGGGAGCTGTTTTTT. It specifies CATSRGATGGRTGELFF. The full variable domain, with the rest looked up from reference TRBV15 and TRBJ2-2, is DAMVIQNPRYQVTQFGKPVTLSCSQTLNHNVMYWYQQKSSQAPKLLFHYYDKDFNNEADTPDNFQSRRPNTSFCFLDIRSPGLGDTAMYLCATSRGATGGRTGELFFGEGSRLTVL.

This rearrangement joins TRBV10-2 to TRBJ1-5; 9 positions agree with TRBD1. Germline V gene lookup returns CDR1 WSHSY and CDR2 SAAADI. This CDR3 spans 14 amino acids. The V segment lost 3 bases and the J segment 6 bases; nucleotides outside the gene matches: 3. As DNA, the CDR3 is TGCGCCAGCAGTGAAACAGGGGGCGGTCAGCCCCAGCATTTT. Translated, it gives CASSETGGGQPQHF.

This chain connects TRBV10-3 to TRBJ2-7, with 10 bases aligning to TRBD1. V lost 7 bases and J lost 0; bases outside the gene matches: 6. Germline values: CDR1 ENHRY, CDR2 SYGVKD. This CDR3 has 15 residues. The CDR3 is CAITKGQGNSYEQYF. The DNA for the CDR3 is TGTGCCATCACCAAGGGACAGGGGAACTCCTACGAGCAGTACTTC.

The chain has TRBV2 and TRBJ1-5; 10 bases match TRBD1. Germline V gene lookup returns CDR1 SNHLY and CDR2 FYNNEI. The CDR3 extends over 15 amino acids. The J segment lost 2 bases and the V segment lost 3 bases, leaving 1 base of the junction unmatched. CDR3 sequence (DNA): TGTGCCAGCAGTGAGGACAGGGGGGGCAATCAGCCCCAGCATTTT. Its translation: CASSEDRGGNQPQHF.